The 17 T cell receptor beta chains below were found in one sample sequenced in a study of T cell repertoires in cytomegalovirus infection (dated by TCRdb to the late 2010s). Instrument on record: Illumina HiSeq 1500. TCRdb reprocessing: public reads trimmed at Q25 with fastp, clones called with MiXCR, in-frame beta chains kept. When rows share a CDR3 protein, they turn into one entry using the most common DNA and genes. Within this sample are 150,000 to 200,000 distinct CDR3 sequences, with approximately 30% of them counted one time only. Around 29% of the sample is in the top ten clones. The sequenced sample consisted of PBMCs. These receptors were collected from a human donor in good health (CMV status not recorded). Some clones in this sample may be carry-over from other donors' samples.

The CDR3, as DNA: TGTGCCAGCAGCTCCCTGCGGGGGGCTGAAGCTTTCTTT. Amino acid sequence: CASSSLRGAEAFF. The chain couples TRBV7-9 to TRBJ1-1; weak D call: TRBD1 (5 bases). V shed 4 bases and J shed 6 bases, with 12 bases lying between them. The CDR3 contains 13 residues. Germline-derived CDR1 and CDR2 are SEHNR and FQNEAQ (reference sequence).

The table lists this clonotype with many counts. This chain uses TRBV12-3 or TRBV12-4 with TRBJ2-1, with unresolved D. V shed 1 base and J shed 8 bases, with 9 bases lying between them. This CDR3 is built from 13 residues. CDR3 DNA: TGTGCCAGCAGTTTAGATCAGGCGGATGAGCAGTTCTTC. Amino acid sequence: CASSLDQADEQFF.

A few counts support this clonotype. The chain uses TRBV29-1 and TRBJ1-2; 7 nucleotides agree with TRBD1. Germline CDR1 SQVTM, CDR2 ANQGSEA. V gave up 1 base and J gave up 8 bases; unmatched junction bases: 7. The CDR3 runs 13 residues. CDR3 sequence reads: CSVEARTGRGYTF. CDR3 sequence (DNA): TGCAGCGTTGAAGCTAGGACAGGCCGGGGCTACACCTTC.

The gene calls are TRBV20-1 and TRBJ1-1, with TRBD1 identical over 8 bases. Germline-derived CDR1 and CDR2 are DFQATT and SNEGSKA (reference sequence). With 6 bases clipped from V and 5 bases from J, the junction kept 11 bases outside the gene matches. The CDR3 consists of 14 residues. This CDR3 is CSAPDRGRGTEAFF. CDR3 nucleotides: TGCAGTGCCCCTGACAGGGGACGAGGGACTGAAGCTTTCTTT.

The J gene is TRBJ1-1, the V gene TRBV12-3 or TRBV12-4; no clear D. The CDR3 is 13 amino acids. Trimming left V 6 bases short and J 7 bases short, with 15 bases between. CDR3 in amino acids: CASREQFQIEAFF. CDR3 DNA: TGTGCCAGCAGAGAACAATTCCAGATTGAAGCTTTCTTT.

The chain couples TRBV2 to TRBJ2-3; D is uncertain. This CDR3 has 13 amino acids. Germline assignment: CDR1 SNHLY and CDR2 FYNNEI. Trimming removed 5 bases at V and 6 bases at J, with 12 bases between. CDR3 nucleotides: TGTGCCAGCAGTCTAAACAAAGGTGATACGCAGTATTTT. Its translation is CASSLNKGDTQYF.

The chain joins TRBV20-1 to TRBJ2-7; D may be TRBD1 or TRBD2 (5 bases each). From germline, CDR1 is DFQATT and CDR2 SNEGSKA (reference sequence). This CDR3 comprises 15 residues. Trimming cost V 0 bases and J 5 bases, with 17 bases left between them. The CDR3 DNA follows: TGCAGTGCTAGAGATCCGGGACCGGGTGGGGACGAGCAGTACTTC. Protein product: CSARDPGPGGDEQYF.

The chain joins TRBV6-2 or TRBV6-3 to TRBJ2-7, with 8 bases identical to TRBD1. In germline, CDR1 is MNHEY, CDR2 SVGEGT. Trimming took 4 bases from V and 3 from J; bases not matched to a gene: 5. The CDR3 has 14 amino acids. The CDR3 DNA reads as TGTGCCAGCAGTTCCAGGGGGCCGGTCTACGAGCAGTACTTC. It yields the protein CASSSRGPVYEQYF.

This clonotype was seen a few times. This sequence joins TRBV7-2 and TRBJ2-2; 8 bases align to TRBD1. Germline V gene sequence: CDR1 SGHTA, CDR2 FQGNSA. Trimming took 5 bases from V and 5 from J; bases not matched to a gene: 13. This CDR3 region has 17 residues. DNA for the CDR3: TGTGCCAGCAGCCCCCGGCCGCTTCGGACAGGGACCGGGGAGCTGTTTTTT. Its protein is CASSPRPLRTGTGELFF.

The chain has TRBV2 and TRBJ2-1; D is uncertain. Germline CDR1 is SNHLY and CDR2 is FYNNEI. V gave up 1 base and J gave up 6 bases, with 7 bases separating them. CDR3 length: 13 amino acids. As DNA, the CDR3 is TGTGCCAGCAGTGAAGAAAGGGTCAATGAGCAGTTCTTC. It yields the protein CASSEERVNEQFF.

This clonotype was counted between two and nine times. The germline gene is not matched at one end of the junction; a read error may be the cause. The chain uses TRBV4-1 and TRBJ2-7; 8 bases are a match to TRBD1. This CDR3 is 15 amino acids long. The germline V gene encodes CDR1 MGHRA and CDR2 YSYEKL. CDR3 amino acids: CASSQEEQGGYEQYF. For the CDR3, the DNA is TGTGCCAGCAGCCAGGAGGAACAGGGGGGTTACGAGCAGTACTTC.

This clonotype has just a few counts. The V and J genes are TRBV6-2 or TRBV6-3 and TRBJ1-2; D is ambiguous. CDR3 size: 13 residues. In germline, CDR1 is MNHEY, CDR2 SVGEGT. Trimming shortened V by 6 bases and J by 8 bases, and 16 bases separated the two germline ends. The CDR3 loop reads CASSRDETVGYTF. CDR3 nucleotide sequence: TGTGCCAGCAGCCGGGATGAGACGGTCGGCTACACCTTC.

Concerning this clonotype: The junction departs from the called germline gene at one end, perhaps through a read error. The chain uses TRBV7-8 and TRBJ1-2; D unclear. The CDR3 covers 18 residues. Germline values: CDR1 SGHVS, CDR2 FQNEAQ. As DNA, the CDR3 is TGTGCCAGGAGCTTAGTCAAACGGGGTCCTCCGGCCAGCTATGGCTACACCTTC. Translation: CARSLVKRGPPASYGYTF.

This clonotype was observed a few times. The chain uses TRBV7-6 and TRBJ1-1; D is ambiguous. The V end was cut by 5 bases, the J end by 1 base, with 11 bases between. The germline gives CDR1 SGHVS, CDR2 FNYEAQ. There are 14 residues in the CDR3. The chain's CDR3 is CASSPVVRNTEAFF. The CDR3 DNA reads TGTGCCAGCAGCCCCGTGGTCCGGAACACTGAAGCTTTCTTT.

This rearrangement joins TRBV6-5 to TRBJ2-7; 9 nucleotides agree with TRBD1. Germline lookup yields CDR1 MNHEY and CDR2 SVGAGI. The CDR3 extends over 14 amino acids. V gave up 6 bases and J gave up 0 bases; unmatched junction bases: 3. CDR3 protein: CASRGQGSSYEQYF. CDR3 DNA: TGTGCCAGCAGGGGACAGGGAAGCTCCTACGAGCAGTACTTC.

This clonotype appeared many times. V gene TRBV5-6 combines with J gene TRBJ2-7; D is undetermined. Per germline, CDR1 SGHDT and CDR2 YYEEEE. The CDR3 runs 11 residues. Between the trimmed V and J ends, which lost 7 bases and 0 bases, there was a span of 5 bases. The DNA of the CDR3 is TGTGCCAGCCTCAACTCCTACGAGCAGTACTTC. It is translated as CASLNSYEQYF.

This clonotype was seen more than once but under ten times. V gene TRBV11-2 combines with J gene TRBJ2-5, with no clear D. This CDR3 has 16 amino acids. The ends were cut back, 4 bases at V and 2 bases at J, with 17 bases in the middle. Per germline, CDR1 SGHAT and CDR2 FQNNGV. The CDR3 sequence is CASSSPKVNRQETQYF. CDR3 DNA: TGTGCCAGCAGCTCCCCAAAGGTCAACCGTCAAGAGACCCAGTACTTC.